This T cell receptor beta chain was sequenced during a study of brain T cells in children with intractable seizures. Study results and limitations: Pre- and post-surgery blood differed in depth, so pre-surgery absences may be undersampling.

Stated time point: blood from clinic visit 5 months post-surgery; TSC patient then seizure free. This clone was observed a single time. Its matching antigen is unknown. Generated by immunoSEQ multiplex PCR, the TCRdb table keeps only in-frame clones and is missing some. The sample gives 340,000 or so clones, over 90% of which show up once; around 6% is in the top ten. Sequences were derived from peripheral blood, sampled less than 6 months after surgery. The source of this sequence is a boy under two years old with tuberous sclerosis and intractable seizures.

The CDR3 region has the DNA TGCGCCAGCAGCCAAGGACTAGCGGGGGGGCAAGAGACCCAGTACTTC. It specifies CASSQGLAGGQETQYF. The chain is built from TRBV4-1 and TRBJ2-5; 14 positions match TRBD2. From germline, CDR1 is MGHRA and CDR2 YSYEKL. Germline trimming cut 1 base from V and 2 bases from J; bases unmatched to any gene: 0. The CDR3 runs to 16 residues.